This T cell receptor beta chain derives from a study of OX40 agonist ivuxolimab in advanced cancers. Study-wide background: Six ivuxolimab dose levels, 0.01 to 10 mg/kg, were given intravenously every 2 weeks.

Looked up from germline, CDR1 is MDHEN and CDR2 is SYDVKM. The CDR3 contains 15 residues. The trim removed 5 bases at V and 1 base at J, leaving 5 bases unmatched. Sequenced by immunoSEQ multiplex PCR; TCRdb stores in-frame clones only, minus some. The table has tens of thousands of clones, 80% to 95% seen once. The sample in question was CD4+ or CD8+ T cells sorted from blood, obtained in a trial of the OX40 agonist ivuxolimab. The rearrangement joins TRBV28 to TRBJ2-1; 7 bases are shared with TRBD1. The TCR was taken from an adult with an advanced solid tumor such as melanoma, head and neck, liver or kidney cancer. This CDR3 is CASSRAGGSYNEQFF. The CDR3 nucleotides are TGTGCCAGCAGTAGGGCAGGGGGATCCTACAATGAGCAGTTCTTC.